These T cell receptor beta chains were read from a single sample in a study of T-cell memory formation after mild COVID-19. MiXCR, applied by TCRdb to the 5' RACE reads, yields one record per CDR3 protein. The table lists fewer than 450,000 distinct CDR3 sequences, 24% of them singletons. Input material: PBMCs or a T cell subset sorted from them (not recorded which). These receptors came from an adult woman who had mild COVID-19 (a few samples of this study predate the infection). Cell type and time point are not known. The CDR3 runs from the conserved cysteine through the conserved F or W. The D gene is left open where the match is weak. Size tells how often a clone was seen (once, few, many) or the class of an expanded clone, and some rows leave it out.

clone_size j_call v_call d_call cdr3_nt cdr3_aa
NA TRBJ1-1 TRBV29-1 NA TGCAGCGTCGATTACCCGACAGCCCTGGGAGCTTTCTTT CSVDYPTALGAFF
few TRBJ2-5 TRBV7-9 TRBD1 TGTGCCAGCAGCTTCCTGGGACAGGGGGTAGGAGAGACCCAGTACTTC CASSFLGQGVGETQYF
few TRBJ2-1 TRBV20-1 NA TGCAGTGCTTCCCAGACTAGACTGATAGGGTTCTTC CSASQTRLIGFF
few TRBJ2-4 TRBV29-1 NA TGCAGCGTTGAAGTTGGCGGGTTTCAGTACTTC CSVEVGGFQYF
few TRBJ2-5 TRBV15 NA TGTGCCACCAGCAGAGATCTTGGGGTGGAGACCCAGTACTTC CATSRDLGVETQYF
NA TRBJ1-1 TRBV30 TRBD1 TGTGCCTGGAGGGCGGGACAGGCTGAAGCTTTCTTT CAWRAGQAEAFF
NA TRBJ1-2 TRBV29-1 NA TGCAGCGCACCCGGCGCCTATGGCTACACCTTC CSAPGAYGYTF
few TRBJ2-5 TRBV7-3 NA TGTGCCAGCAGCTCCGCAGTGGCAATGGGAACCCAGTACTTC CASSSAVAMGTQYF
NA TRBJ2-6 TRBV27 NA TGTGCCAGCAGTTTCGTACAGGGAACTCCTGGGGCCAACGTCCTGACTTTC CASSFVQGTPGANVLTF
few TRBJ2-1 TRBV5-1 NA TGCGCCAGCAGCTTGGCCTCAGGGGCGCCGTCCAATGAGCAGTTCTTC CASSLASGAPSNEQFF
few TRBJ1-5 TRBV6-5 NA TGTGCCAGCAGTTACTCGTTGCCGACAAATCAGCCCCAGCATTTT CASSYSLPTNQPQHF
few TRBJ2-5 TRBV10-3 TRBD2 TGTGCCATCAGTGCTAGCGGGCAGATGCAAGAGACCCAGTACTTC CAISASGQMQETQYF
NA TRBJ2-5 TRBV2 NA TGTGCCAGCAGTGAGTCCAGAGCCCAGTACTTC CASSESRAQYF
NA TRBJ2-2 TRBV5-1 NA TGCGCCAGCAGCTTGGATCCCGGGGGGCAGGCCGGGGAGCTGTTTTTT CASSLDPGGQAGELFF
NA TRBJ2-1 TRBV11-3 TRBD2 TGTGCCAGCAGCTTTTCTAGCGGGAGACTTGTCTACAATGAGCAGTTCTTC CASSFSSGRLVYNEQFF
NA TRBJ2-2 TRBV12-3/TRBV12-4 TRBD1 TGTGCCAGCAGTTACAGGGGGCCGAACACCGGGGAGCTGTTTTTT CASSYRGPNTGELFF